Each of the 17 T cell receptor beta chains below was sequenced from the same sample in a study of CD8+CD57+ T cells in acquired aplastic anemia. Template material for TCR beta VDJ and CDR3 profiling consisted of genomic DNA. TCRdb re-analysed the reads in MiXCR, keeping a single row per CDR3 protein. The sample records approximately 190,000 distinct CDR3 sequences, under 70% being singletons. Specimen: sorted CD4+, CD8+, or CD8+CD57+ T cells (not recorded which) from PBMCs. These receptor sequences come from a human donor with severe aplastic anemia or a healthy control (not recorded which).

In this sample, this clonotype turned up many times. The V and J genes are TRBV6-5 and TRBJ2-7; 9 nucleotides match TRBD2. With 0 bases clipped from V and 2 bases from J, the junction kept 5 bases outside the gene matches. The CDR3 loop spans 16 amino acids. Per the germline V gene, CDR1 is MNHEY and CDR2 is SVGAGI. This chain's CDR3 is CASSYSASGETYEQYF. CDR3 bases: TGTGCCAGCAGTTACTCAGCTAGCGGGGAGACCTACGAGCAGTACTTC.

This clonotype was seen repeatedly, ten times or more. This rearrangement joins TRBV4-1 to TRBJ2-1; D gene unclear. Germline lookup yields CDR1 MGHRA and CDR2 YSYEKL. This CDR3 has 12 residues. V lost 6 bases and J 8 bases, leaving 11 bases between the germline ends. CDR3 DNA sequence: TGCGCCAGCAGAGGGATTTTGGATGAGCAGTTCTTC. Protein: CASRGILDEQFF.

A word on this clonotype: Possible read error: a much larger clone is one base away. The rearrangement uses TRBV20-1 and TRBJ2-1; D is possibly TRBD2 (7 bases). Germline CDR1 and CDR2: DFQATT and SNEGSKA (reference sequence). CDR3 size: 15 residues. In nucleotides, the CDR3 is TGCAGTGCACCGAGGGAGGGGGAGGCCCACAATGAGCAGCTCTTC. Its translation: CSAPREGEAHNEQLF.

This chain links TRBV24-1 with TRBJ2-5; D may be TRBD2 (6 bases). The ends were cut back, 1 base at V and 5 bases at J, with 10 bases in the middle. There are 14 residues in the CDR3. From germline, CDR1 is KGHDR and CDR2 SFDVKD. This chain's CDR3 is CATSDLVGGETQYF. The CDR3, as DNA: TGTGCCACCAGTGATTTAGTTGGGGGGGAGACCCAGTACTTC.

The chain recombines TRBV29-1 with TRBJ1-2; TRBD1 might be the D (6 bases). Germline V gives CDR1 SQVTM, CDR2 ANQGSEA. The CDR3 has 14 amino acids. Trimming shortened V by 6 bases and J by 4 bases, and 18 bases separated the two germline ends. The CDR3 nucleotides read TGCAGCGTCGTGGAAACAGGGATGAGCTATGGCTACACCTTC. It codes for CSVVETGMSYGYTF.

This clonotype was counted once. V is TRBV19 and J is TRBJ1-2, with D hard to call. Germline V gene data show CDR1 as LNHDA and CDR2 as SQIVND (reference sequence). V was cut by 6 bases and J by 2 bases, with 10 bases left in between. The length of the CDR3 is 13 residues. The CDR3 is CASRPDVNYGYTF. The CDR3 DNA sequence: TGTGCCAGTAGACCGGACGTGAACTATGGCTACACCTTC.

This chain uses TRBV2 with TRBJ2-3, with 9 positions matching TRBD2. Unmatched junction bases numbered 8, after V lost 6 bases and J lost 4 bases. Germline CDR1 and CDR2: SNHLY and FYNNEI. There are 15 residues in the CDR3. CDR3 in DNA: TGTGCCAGCAGGGCCGCGGGGGGGCTCGCAGATACGCAGTATTTT. This gives the protein CASRAAGGLADTQYF.

The J gene is TRBJ2-7, the V gene TRBV20-1; 10 bases agree with TRBD2. The CDR3 is 15 amino acids. Trimming removed 0 bases from V and 0 bases from J; junction bases left unmatched: 2. Germline values: CDR1 DFQATT, CDR2 SNEGSKA (reference sequence). The CDR3 sequence is CSARELAGSSYEQYF. The CDR3 coding sequence is TGCAGTGCTAGAGAACTAGCGGGGAGCTCCTACGAGCAGTACTTC.

The chain has TRBV10-2 and TRBJ2-3; 13 nucleotides match TRBD2. V lost 6 bases to trimming and J lost 2 bases; unmatched junction nucleotides: 2. The CDR3 consists of 15 residues. Germline V gene lookup returns CDR1 WSHSY and CDR2 SAAADI. CDR3 in amino acids: CASRTSGGTTDTQYF. For the CDR3, the DNA is TGCGCCAGCAGGACTAGCGGGGGGACCACAGATACGCAGTATTTT.

Many counts were recorded for this clonotype. V gene TRBV12-3 or TRBV12-4 combines with J gene TRBJ1-1, with no clear D. The CDR3 runs 15 residues. Trimming took 5 bases from V and 0 from J, leaving 13 bases between them. CDR3 residues: CASSPERLMNTEAFF. The CDR3 DNA is TGTGCCAGCAGTCCCGAAAGGCTAATGAACACTGAAGCTTTCTTT.

The chain combines TRBV29-1 with TRBJ1-1, with D uncertain. This CDR3 contains 12 residues. V lost 6 bases and J 1 base, leaving 9 bases between the germline ends. The germline V gene has CDR1 SQVTM and CDR2 ANQGSEA. CDR3 sequence (DNA): TGCAGCGTCTGGGCAGAGAACACTGAAGCTTTCTTT. Translation gives CSVWAENTEAFF.

The chain uses TRBV20-1 and TRBJ2-1; 9 bases are shared with TRBD2. This CDR3 has 15 residues. From germline, CDR1 is DFQATT and CDR2 SNEGSKA (reference sequence). The V segment lost 4 bases and the J segment 3 bases; nucleotides outside the gene matches: 7. The CDR3 sequence is CSAKKETSGYNEQFF. The CDR3 region has the DNA TGCAGTGCTAAGAAAGAGACTAGCGGCTACAATGAGCAGTTCTTC.

The sample holds a few counts of this clonotype. The chain uses TRBV7-9 and TRBJ2-7; D is unclear. V was trimmed by 6 bases and J by 5 bases, leaving 8 bases between them. The CDR3 is made up of 11 amino acids. The germline gives CDR1 SEHNR, CDR2 FQNEAQ (reference sequence). CDR3 sequence: CASSFRDEQYF. The CDR3 region has the DNA TGTGCCAGCAGTTTCCGCGACGAGCAGTACTTC. Using reference TRBV7-9 and TRBJ2-7 for the parts outside the CDR3, the full variable domain is DTGVSQNPRHKITKRGQNVTFRCDPISEHNRLYWYRQTLGQGPEFLTYFQNEAQLEKSRLLSDRFSAERPKGSFSTLEIQRTEQGDSAMYLCASSFRDEQYFGPGTRLTVT.

The chain recombines TRBV3-1 with TRBJ2-1; TRBD2 agrees at 10 bases. The CDR3 is 17 residues long. The germline gives CDR1 LGHDT, CDR2 YNNKEL (reference sequence). V dropped 4 bases and J dropped 8; count of bases not matched to a gene: 14. The CDR3: CASSRSLAGARGDEQFF. The CDR3 DNA sequence: TGTGCCAGCAGCCGATCTCTAGCGGGGGCCCGGGGGGATGAGCAGTTCTTC.

This clonotype has just a few counts. The V call is TRBV29-1, the J call TRBJ2-7; D gene unclear. Trimming shortened V by 5 bases and J by 0 bases, and 14 bases separated the two germline ends. CDR1 and CDR2 from the germline V gene are SQVTM and ANQGSEA. CDR3 length equals 14 residues. CDR3 DNA: TGCAGCGTTTCTACTTCAATACTCTCCTACGAGCAGTACTTC. Translated: CSVSTSILSYEQYF.

This clonotype came up a few times. The V gene is TRBV6-5, the J gene TRBJ1-4, with a possible D match to TRBD1 (6 bases). Deletions cut 6 bases from V and 2 bases from J, with 19 bases between. Germline values: CDR1 MNHEY, CDR2 SVGAGI. The CDR3 extends over 17 amino acids. The CDR3: CASSPGGLGVTNEKLFF. Written as DNA, the CDR3 is TGTGCCAGCAGCCCCGGGGGGCTAGGTGTTACTAATGAAAAACTGTTTTTT.

As concerns this clonotype: This may come from a read error, since a much larger clone is one base off. This CDR3 is missing its conserved last phenylalanine or tryptophan, likely due to a read error. The limits of the CDR3 on the DNA are not certain, so only TCRdb's listed CDR3 is given. The chain is built from TRBV15 and TRBJ2-1. The CDR3 length is 13 residues, termini included. Germline CDR1 reads LNHNV; CDR2 reads YYDKDF (reference sequence). CDR3: CATSPSVYNERFL.